The sequence of this T cell receptor (beta chain) was determined in a study of T cell responses to AZD1222 COVID-19 vaccine. Only in-frame clones appear in the TCRdb table, and some are missing; sequencing was by immunoSEQ multiplex PCR. This table has tens of thousands of clones, more than 70% appearing once. This CDR3 is built from 12 residues. Germline CDR1 reads SNHLY; CDR2 reads FYNNEI. V was clipped by 4 bases and J by 6 bases, with 9 bases between them. The source of this sequence is an adult who received the AZD1222 COVID-19 vaccine. This specimen consisted of peripheral blood, obtained 28 days after the second AZD1222 dose. This chain uses TRBV2 with TRBJ1-2; a weak D match, TRBD1 (5 bases). The chain's CDR3 is CASSVVGDGYTF. DNA for the CDR3: TGTGCCAGCAGTGTGGTGGGGGATGGCTACACCTTC.